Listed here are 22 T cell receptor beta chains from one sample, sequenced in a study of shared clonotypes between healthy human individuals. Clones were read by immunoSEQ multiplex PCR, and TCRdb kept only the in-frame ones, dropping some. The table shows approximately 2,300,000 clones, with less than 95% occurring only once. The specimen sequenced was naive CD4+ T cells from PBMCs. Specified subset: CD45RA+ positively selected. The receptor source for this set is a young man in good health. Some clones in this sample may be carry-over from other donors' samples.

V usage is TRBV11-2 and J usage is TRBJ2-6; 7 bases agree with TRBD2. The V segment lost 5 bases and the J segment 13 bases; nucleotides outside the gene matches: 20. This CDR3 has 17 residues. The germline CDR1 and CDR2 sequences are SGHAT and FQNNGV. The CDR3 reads CASSPLRQNGGTRVLTF. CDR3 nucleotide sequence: TGTGCCAGCAGCCCACTACGCCAAAACGGGGGGACCAGGGTCCTGACTTTC.

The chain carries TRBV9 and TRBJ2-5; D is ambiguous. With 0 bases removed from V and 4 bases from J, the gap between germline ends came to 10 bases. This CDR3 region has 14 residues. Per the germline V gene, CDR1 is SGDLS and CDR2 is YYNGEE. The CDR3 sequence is CASSVGLNGETQYF. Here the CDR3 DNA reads TGTGCCAGCAGCGTAGGGCTAAACGGAGAGACCCAGTACTTC.

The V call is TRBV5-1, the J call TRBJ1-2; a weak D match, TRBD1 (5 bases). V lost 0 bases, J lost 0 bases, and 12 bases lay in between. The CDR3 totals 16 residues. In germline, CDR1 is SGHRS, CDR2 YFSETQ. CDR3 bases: TGCGCCAGCAGCTTGGGTGGGACCCAACCTAACTATGGCTACACCTTC. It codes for CASSLGGTQPNYGYTF.

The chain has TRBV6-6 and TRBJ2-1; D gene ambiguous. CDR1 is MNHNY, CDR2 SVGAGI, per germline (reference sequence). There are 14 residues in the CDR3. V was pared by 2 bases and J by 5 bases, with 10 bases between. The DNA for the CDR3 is TGTGCCAGCAGTTACCCTTTAGCTGACAATGAGCAGTTCTTC. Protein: CASSYPLADNEQFF.

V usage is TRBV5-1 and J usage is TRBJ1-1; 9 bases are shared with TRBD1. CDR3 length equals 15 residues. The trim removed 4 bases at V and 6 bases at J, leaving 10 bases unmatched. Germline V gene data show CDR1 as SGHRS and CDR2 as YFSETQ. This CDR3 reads CASSPGNTGGSEAFF. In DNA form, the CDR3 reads TGCGCCAGCAGCCCAGGAAATACAGGGGGCTCTGAAGCTTTCTTT.

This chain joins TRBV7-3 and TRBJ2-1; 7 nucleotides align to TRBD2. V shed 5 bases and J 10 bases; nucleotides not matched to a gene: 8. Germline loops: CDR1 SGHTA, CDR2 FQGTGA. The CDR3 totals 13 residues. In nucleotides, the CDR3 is TGTGCCAGCAGCCCCGGGCCGGGACTAGAGCAGTTCTTC. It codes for CASSPGPGLEQFF.

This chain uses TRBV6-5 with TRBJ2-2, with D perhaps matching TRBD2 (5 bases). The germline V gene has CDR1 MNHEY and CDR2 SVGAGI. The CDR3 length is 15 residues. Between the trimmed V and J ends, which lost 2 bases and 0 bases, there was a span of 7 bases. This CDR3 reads CASSYTGTNTGELFF. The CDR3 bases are TGTGCCAGCAGTTACACGGGGACGAACACCGGGGAGCTGTTTTTT.

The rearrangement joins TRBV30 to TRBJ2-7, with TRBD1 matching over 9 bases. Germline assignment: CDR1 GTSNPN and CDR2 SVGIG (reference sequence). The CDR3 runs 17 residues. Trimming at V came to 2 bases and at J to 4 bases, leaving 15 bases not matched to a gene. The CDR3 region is CAWSLLITGGRRYEQYF. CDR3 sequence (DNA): TGTGCCTGGAGTCTTCTCATAACAGGGGGCCGTAGGTACGAGCAGTACTTC.

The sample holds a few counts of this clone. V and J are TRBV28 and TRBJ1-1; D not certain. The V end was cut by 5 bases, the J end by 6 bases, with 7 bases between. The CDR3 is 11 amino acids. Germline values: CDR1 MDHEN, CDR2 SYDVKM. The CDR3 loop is CASSNVAEAFF. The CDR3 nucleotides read TGTGCCAGCAGTAATGTGGCTGAAGCTTTCTTT.

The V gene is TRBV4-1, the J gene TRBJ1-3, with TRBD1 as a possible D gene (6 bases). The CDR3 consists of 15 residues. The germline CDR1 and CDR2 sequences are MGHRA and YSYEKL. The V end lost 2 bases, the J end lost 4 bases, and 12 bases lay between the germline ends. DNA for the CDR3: TGCGCCAGCAGCCAAACAGGGCTGGTAGGAAACACCATATATTTT. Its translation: CASSQTGLVGNTIYF.

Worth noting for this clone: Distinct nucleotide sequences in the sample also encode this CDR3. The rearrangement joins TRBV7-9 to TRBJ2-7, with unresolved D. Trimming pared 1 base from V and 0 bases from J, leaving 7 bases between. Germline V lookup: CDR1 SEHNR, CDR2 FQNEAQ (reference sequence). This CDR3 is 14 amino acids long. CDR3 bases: TGTGCCAGCAGCTTAGGCACAGCCTCCTACGAGCAGTACTTC. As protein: CASSLGTASYEQYF.

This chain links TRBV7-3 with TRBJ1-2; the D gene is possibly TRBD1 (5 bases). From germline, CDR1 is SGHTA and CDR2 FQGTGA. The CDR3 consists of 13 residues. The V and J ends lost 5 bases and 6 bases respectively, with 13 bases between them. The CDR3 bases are TGTGCCAGCAGCCGCGGCGGGGGTGATGGCTACACCTTC. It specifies CASSRGGGDGYTF. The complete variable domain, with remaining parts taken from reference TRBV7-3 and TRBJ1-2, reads GAGVSQTPSNKVTEKGKYVELRCDPISGHTALYWYRQSLGQGPEFLIYFQGTGAADDSGLPNDRFFAVRPEGSVSTLKIQRTERGDSAVYLCASSRGGGDGYTFGSGTRLTVV.

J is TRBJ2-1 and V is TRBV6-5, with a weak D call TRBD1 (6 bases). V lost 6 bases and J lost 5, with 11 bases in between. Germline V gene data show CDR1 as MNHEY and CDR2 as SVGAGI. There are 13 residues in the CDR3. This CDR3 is CASRLTGNNEQFF. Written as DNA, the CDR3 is TGTGCCAGCAGGCTGACAGGAAACAATGAGCAGTTCTTC.

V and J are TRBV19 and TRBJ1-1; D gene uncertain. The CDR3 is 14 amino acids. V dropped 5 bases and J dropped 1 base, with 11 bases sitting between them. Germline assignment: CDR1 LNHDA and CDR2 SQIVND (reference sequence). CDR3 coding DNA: TGTGCCAGTAGTGTTCGACATAAGAACACTGAAGCTTTCTTT. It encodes CASSVRHKNTEAFF. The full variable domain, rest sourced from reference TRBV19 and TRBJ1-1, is DGGITQSPKYLFRKEGQNVTLSCEQNLNHDAMYWYRQDPGQGLRLIYYSQIVNDFQKGDIAEGYSVSREKKESFPLTVTSAQKNPTAFYLCASSVRHKNTEAFFGQGTRLTVV.

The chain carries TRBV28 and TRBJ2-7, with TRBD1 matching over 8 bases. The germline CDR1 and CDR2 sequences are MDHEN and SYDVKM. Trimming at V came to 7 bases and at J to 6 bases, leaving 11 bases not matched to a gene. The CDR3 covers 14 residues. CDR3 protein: CASIGKDRVGEQYF. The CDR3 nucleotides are TGTGCCAGCATCGGCAAGGACAGGGTGGGCGAGCAGTACTTC.

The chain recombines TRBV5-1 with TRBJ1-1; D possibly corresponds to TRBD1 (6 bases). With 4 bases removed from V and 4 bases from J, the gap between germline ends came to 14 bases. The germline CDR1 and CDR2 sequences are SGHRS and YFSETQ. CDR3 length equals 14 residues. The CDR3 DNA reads TGCGCCAGCAGCGCACAGGGTGGGAGCACTGAAGCTTTCTTT. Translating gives CASSAQGGSTEAFF.

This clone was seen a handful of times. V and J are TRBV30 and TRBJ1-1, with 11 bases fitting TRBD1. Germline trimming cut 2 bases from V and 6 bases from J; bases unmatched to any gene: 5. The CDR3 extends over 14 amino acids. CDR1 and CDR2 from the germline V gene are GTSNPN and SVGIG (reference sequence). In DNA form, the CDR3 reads TGTGCCTGGAGTATAGGACAGGGGGCCGCTGAAGCTTTCTTT. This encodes CAWSIGQGAAEAFF.

The CDR3 nucleotides read TGTGCCAGCAGCCCAGGGGTTGGATATGGCTACACCTTC. This codes for CASSPGVGYGYTF. This chain uses TRBV7-9 with TRBJ1-2; a possible D gene is TRBD1 (6 bases). From germline, CDR1 is SEHNR and CDR2 FQNEAQ (reference sequence). V was pared by 5 bases and J by 5 bases, with 12 bases between. This CDR3 is 13 amino acids long.

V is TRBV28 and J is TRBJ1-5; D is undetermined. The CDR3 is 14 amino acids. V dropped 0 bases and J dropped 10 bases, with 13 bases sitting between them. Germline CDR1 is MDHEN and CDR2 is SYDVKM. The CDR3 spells CASSLWRGRGPQHF. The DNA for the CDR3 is TGTGCCAGCAGTTTATGGCGGGGTCGTGGCCCCCAGCATTTT.

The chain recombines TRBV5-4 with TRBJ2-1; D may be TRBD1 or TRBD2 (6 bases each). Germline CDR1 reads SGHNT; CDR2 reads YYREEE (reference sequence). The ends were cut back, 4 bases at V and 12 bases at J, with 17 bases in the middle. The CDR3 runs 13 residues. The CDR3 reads CASSPRGVMGQFF. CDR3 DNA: TGTGCCAGCAGCCCTAGGGGGGTTATGGGGCAGTTCTTC.

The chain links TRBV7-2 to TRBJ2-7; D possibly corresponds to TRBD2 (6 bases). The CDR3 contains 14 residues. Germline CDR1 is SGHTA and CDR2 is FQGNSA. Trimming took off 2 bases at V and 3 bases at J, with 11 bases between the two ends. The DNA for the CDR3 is TGTGCCAGCAGCTTAAGGGGACTTGACTACGAGCAGTACTTC. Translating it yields CASSLRGLDYEQYF.

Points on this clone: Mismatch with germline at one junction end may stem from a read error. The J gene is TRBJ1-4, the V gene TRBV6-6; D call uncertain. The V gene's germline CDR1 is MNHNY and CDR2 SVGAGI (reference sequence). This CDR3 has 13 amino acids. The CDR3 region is CASSDSGGEKLFF. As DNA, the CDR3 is TGTGCCAGCAGTGACTCGGGAGGGGAAAAACTGTTTTTT.